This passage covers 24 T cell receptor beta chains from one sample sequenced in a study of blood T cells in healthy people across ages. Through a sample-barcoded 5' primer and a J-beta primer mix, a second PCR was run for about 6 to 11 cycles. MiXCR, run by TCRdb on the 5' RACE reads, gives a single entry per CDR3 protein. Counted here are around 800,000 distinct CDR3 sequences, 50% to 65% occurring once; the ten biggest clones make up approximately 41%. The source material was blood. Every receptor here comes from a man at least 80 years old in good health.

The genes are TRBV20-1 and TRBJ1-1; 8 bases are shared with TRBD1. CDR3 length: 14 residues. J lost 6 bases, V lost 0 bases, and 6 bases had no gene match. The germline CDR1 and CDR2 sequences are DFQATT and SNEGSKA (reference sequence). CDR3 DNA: TGCAGTGCTAGAGACAGGGGGACAGGCTCTGAAGCTTTCTTT. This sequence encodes CSARDRGTGSEAFF.

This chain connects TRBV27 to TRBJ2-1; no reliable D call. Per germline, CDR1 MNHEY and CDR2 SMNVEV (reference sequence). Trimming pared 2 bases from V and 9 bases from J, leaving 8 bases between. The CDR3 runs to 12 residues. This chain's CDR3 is CASSLRVTEQFF. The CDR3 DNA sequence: TGTGCCAGCAGTTTAAGGGTCACTGAGCAGTTCTTC.

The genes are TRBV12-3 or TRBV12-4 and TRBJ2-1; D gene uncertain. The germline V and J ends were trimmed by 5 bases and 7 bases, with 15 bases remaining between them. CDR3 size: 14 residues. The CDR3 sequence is CASSTWTRLNEQFF. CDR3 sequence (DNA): TGTGCCAGCAGTACGTGGACGCGCTTGAATGAGCAGTTCTTC.

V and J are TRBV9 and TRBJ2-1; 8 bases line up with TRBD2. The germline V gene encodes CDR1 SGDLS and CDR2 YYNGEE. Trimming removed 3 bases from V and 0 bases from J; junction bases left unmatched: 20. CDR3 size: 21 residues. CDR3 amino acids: CASSGDVRREATLSSYNEQFF. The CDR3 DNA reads TGTGCCAGCAGCGGGGATGTGAGGCGGGAGGCCACCCTTAGCTCCTACAATGAGCAGTTCTTC.

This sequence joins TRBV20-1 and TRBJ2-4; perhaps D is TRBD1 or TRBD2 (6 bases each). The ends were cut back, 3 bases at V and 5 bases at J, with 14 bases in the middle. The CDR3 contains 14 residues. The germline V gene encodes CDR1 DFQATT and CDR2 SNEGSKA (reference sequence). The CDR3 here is CSASTGDRQNIQYF. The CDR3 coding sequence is TGCAGTGCTAGTACGGGAGACAGGCAAAACATTCAGTACTTC.

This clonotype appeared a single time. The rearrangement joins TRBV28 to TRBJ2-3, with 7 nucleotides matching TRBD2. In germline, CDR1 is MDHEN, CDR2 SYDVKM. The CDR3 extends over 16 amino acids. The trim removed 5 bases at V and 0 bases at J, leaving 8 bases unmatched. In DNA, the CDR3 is TGTGCCAGCAGTCTTGCTAGCGGAGTTAGCACAGATACGCAGTATTTT. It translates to CASSLASGVSTDTQYF.

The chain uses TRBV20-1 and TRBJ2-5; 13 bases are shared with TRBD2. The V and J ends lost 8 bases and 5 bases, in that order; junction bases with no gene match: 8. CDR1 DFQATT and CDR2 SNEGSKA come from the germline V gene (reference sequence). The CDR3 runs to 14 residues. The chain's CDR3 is CSTGLAGARETQYF. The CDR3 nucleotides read TGCAGTACCGGACTAGCGGGAGCACGGGAGACCCAGTACTTC.

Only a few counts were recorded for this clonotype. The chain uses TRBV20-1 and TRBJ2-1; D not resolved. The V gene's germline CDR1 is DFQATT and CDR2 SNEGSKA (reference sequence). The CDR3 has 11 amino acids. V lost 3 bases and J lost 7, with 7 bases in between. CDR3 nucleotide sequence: TGCAGTGCTAGTTCCAAAAATGAGCAGTTCTTC. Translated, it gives CSASSKNEQFF.

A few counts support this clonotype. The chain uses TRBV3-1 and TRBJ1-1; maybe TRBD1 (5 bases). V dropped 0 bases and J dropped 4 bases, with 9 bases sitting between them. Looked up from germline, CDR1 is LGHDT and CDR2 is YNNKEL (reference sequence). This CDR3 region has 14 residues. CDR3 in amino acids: CASSQDAGGTEAFF. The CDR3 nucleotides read TGTGCCAGCAGCCAAGATGCGGGGGGCACTGAAGCTTTCTTT.

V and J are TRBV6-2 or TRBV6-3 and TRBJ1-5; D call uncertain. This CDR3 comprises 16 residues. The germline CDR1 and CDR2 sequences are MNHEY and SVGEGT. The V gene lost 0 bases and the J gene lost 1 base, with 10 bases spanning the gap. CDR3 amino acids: CASSYSGGTSNQPQHF. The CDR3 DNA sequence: TGTGCCAGCAGTTACTCGGGCGGAACAAGCAATCAGCCCCAGCATTTT.

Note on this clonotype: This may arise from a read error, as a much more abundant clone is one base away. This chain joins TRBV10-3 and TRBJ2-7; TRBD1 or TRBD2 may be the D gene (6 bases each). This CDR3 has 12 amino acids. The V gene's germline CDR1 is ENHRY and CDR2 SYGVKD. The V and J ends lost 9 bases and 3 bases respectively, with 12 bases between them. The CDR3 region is CAIRGPIYEQYF. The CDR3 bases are TGTGCCATACGGGGGCCTATCTACGAGCAGTACTTC.

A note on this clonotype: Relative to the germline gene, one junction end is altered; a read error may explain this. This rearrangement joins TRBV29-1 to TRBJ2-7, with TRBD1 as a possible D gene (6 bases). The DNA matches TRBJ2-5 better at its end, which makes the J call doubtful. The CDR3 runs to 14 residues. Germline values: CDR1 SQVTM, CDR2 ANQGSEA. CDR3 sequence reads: CSGRTGTSQQTQYF. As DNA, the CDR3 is TGCAGCGGACGTACCGGGACAAGCCAACAGACCCAGTACTTC.

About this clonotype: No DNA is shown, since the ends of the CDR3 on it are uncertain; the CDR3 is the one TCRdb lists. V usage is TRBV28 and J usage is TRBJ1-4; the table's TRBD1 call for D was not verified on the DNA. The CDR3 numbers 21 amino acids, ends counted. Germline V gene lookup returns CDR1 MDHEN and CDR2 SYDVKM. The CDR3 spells CASSSVSYEQYFGPGDEKLFF.

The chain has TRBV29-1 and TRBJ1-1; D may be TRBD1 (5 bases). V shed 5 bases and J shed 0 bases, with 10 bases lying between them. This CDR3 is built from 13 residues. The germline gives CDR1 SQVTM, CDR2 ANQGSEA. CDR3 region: CSVMDIMNTEAFF. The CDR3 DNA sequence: TGCAGCGTTATGGACATCATGAACACTGAAGCTTTCTTT.

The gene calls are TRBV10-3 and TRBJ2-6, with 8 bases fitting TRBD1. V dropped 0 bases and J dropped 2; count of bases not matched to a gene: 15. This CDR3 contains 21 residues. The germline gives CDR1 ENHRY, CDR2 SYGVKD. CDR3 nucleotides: TGTGCCATCAGTGAGTCTCTTCCGGGACAGGCCCTTGGTGCTGGGGCCAACGTCCTGACTTTC. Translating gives CAISESLPGQALGAGANVLTF.

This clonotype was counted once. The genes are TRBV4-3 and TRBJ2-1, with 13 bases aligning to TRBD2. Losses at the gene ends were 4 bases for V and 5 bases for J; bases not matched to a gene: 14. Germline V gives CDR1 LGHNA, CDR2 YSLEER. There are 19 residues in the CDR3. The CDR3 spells CASSLTTSTSGRPHNEQFF. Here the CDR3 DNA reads TGCGCCAGCAGCCTGACGACCTCGACTAGCGGGAGGCCTCACAATGAGCAGTTCTTC.

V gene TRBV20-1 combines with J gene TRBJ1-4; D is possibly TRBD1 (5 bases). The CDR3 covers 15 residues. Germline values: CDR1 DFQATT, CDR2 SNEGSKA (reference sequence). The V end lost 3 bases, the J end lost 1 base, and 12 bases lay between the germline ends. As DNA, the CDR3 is TGCAGTGCTAGGAGAAGGGGCAGAACTAATGAAAAACTGTTTTTT. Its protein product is CSARRRGRTNEKLFF.

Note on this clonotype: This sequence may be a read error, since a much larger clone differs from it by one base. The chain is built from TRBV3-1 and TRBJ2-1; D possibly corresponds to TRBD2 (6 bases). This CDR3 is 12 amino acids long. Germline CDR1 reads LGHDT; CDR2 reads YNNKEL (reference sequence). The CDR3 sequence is CASGQLGGEQFF. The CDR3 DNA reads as TGTGCCAGCGGCCAACTCGGGGGAGAACAGTTCTTC.

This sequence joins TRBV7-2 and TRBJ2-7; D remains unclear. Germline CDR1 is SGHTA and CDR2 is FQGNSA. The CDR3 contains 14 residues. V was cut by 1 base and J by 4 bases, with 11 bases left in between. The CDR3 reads CASSLEGGIYEQYF. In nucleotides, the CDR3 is TGTGCCAGCAGCTTAGAAGGCGGTATTTACGAGCAGTACTTC.

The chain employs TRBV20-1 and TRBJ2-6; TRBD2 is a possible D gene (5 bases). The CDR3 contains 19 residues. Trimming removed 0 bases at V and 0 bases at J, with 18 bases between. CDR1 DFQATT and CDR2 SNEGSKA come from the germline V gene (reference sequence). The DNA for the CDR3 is TGCAGTGCTAGAGAGAGGAGGCCCGGGGTCTCCTCTGGGGCCAACGTCCTGACTTTC. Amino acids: CSARERRPGVSSGANVLTF.

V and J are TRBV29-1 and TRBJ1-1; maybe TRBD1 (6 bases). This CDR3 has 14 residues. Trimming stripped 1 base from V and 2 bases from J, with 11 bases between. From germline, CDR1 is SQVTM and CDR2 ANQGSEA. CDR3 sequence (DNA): TGCAGCGTTGAAGGCGGGACAACTAACACTGAAGCTTTCTTT. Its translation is CSVEGGTTNTEAFF.

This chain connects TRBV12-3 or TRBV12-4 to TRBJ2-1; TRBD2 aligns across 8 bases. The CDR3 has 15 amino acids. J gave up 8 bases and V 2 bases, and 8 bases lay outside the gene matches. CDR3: CASSLSGLAGHEQFF. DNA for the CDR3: TGTGCCAGCAGTTTATCCGGACTAGCAGGCCATGAGCAGTTCTTC.

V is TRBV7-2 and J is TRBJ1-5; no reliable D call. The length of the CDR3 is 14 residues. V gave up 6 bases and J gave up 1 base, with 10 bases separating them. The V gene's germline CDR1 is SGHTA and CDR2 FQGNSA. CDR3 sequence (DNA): TGTACCAGCAGTTTCGCGGGCAGCAATCAGCCCCAGCATTTT. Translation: CTSSFAGSNQPQHF.

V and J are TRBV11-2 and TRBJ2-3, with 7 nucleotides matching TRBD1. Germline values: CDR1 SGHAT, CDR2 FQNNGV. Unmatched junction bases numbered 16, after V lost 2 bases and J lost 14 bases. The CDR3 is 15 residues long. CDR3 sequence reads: CASSLSRTGVRYAYF. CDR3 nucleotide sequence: TGTGCCAGCAGCTTAAGTAGAACAGGGGTCAGATACGCGTATTTT. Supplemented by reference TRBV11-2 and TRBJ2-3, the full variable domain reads EAGVAQSPRYKIIEKRQSVAFWCNPISGHATLYWYQQILGQGPKLLIQFQNNGVVDDSQLPKDRFSAERLKGVDSTLKIQPAKLEDSAVYLCASSLSRTGVRYAYFGPGTRLTVL.